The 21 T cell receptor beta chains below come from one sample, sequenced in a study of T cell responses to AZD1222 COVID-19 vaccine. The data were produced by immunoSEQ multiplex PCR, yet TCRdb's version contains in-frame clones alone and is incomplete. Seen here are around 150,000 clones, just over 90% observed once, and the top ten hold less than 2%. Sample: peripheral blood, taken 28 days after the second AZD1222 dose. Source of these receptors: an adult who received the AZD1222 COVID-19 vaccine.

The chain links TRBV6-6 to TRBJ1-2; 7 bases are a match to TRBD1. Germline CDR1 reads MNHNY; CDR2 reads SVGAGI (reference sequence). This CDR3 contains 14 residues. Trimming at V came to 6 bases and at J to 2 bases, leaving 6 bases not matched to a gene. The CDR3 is CASRSTGANYGYTF. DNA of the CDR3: TGTGCCAGCAGGTCTACAGGGGCCAACTATGGCTACACCTTC.

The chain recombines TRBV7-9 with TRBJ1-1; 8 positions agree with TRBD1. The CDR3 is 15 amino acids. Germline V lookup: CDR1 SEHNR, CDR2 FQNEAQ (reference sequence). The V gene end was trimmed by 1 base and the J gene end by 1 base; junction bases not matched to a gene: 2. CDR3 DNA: TGTGCCAGCAGCTTAGTGGGACAGGAGAACACTGAAGCTTTCTTT. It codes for CASSLVGQENTEAFF. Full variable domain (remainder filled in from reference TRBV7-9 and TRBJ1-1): DTGVSQNPRHKITKRGQNVTFRCDPISEHNRLYWYRQTLGQGPEFLTYFQNEAQLEKSRLLSDRFSAERPKGSFSTLEIQRTEQGDSAMYLCASSLVGQENTEAFFGQGTRLTVV.

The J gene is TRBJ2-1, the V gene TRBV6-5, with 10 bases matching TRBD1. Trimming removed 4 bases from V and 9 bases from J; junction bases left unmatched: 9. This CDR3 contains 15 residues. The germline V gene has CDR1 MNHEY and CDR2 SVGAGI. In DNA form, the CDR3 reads TGTGCCAGCAGTTTCCGCCGGGACAGGGGTAGTGAGCAGTTCTTC. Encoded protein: CASSFRRDRGSEQFF.

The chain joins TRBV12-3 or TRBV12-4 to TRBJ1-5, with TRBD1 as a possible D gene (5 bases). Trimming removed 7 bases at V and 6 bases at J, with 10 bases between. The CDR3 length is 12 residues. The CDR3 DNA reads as TGTGCCAGCAACATGGGGGGTCAGCCCCAGCATTTT. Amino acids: CASNMGGQPQHF.

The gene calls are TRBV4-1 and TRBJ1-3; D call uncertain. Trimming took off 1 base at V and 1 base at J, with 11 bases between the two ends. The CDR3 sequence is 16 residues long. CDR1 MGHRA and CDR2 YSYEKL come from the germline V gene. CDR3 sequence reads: CASSQGGAYSGNTIYF. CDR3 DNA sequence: TGCGCCAGCAGCCAAGGTGGTGCGTATTCTGGAAACACCATATATTTT.

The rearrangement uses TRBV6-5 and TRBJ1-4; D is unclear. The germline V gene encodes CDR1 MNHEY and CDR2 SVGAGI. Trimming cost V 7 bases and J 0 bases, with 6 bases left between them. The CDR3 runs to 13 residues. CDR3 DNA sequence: TGTGCCAGCATCAAAACAACTAATGAAAAACTGTTTTTT. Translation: CASIKTTNEKLFF.

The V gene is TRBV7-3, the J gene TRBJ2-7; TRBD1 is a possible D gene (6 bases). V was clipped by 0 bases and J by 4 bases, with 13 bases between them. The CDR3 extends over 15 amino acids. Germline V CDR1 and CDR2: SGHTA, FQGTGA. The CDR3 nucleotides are TGTGCCAGCAGCTTAACTGGGGGCAGACAATACGAGCAGTACTTC. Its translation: CASSLTGGRQYEQYF.

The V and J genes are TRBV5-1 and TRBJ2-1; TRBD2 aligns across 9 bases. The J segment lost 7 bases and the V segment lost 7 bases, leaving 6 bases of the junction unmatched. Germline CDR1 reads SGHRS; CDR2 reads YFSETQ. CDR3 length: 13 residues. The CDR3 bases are TGCGCCAGCCTTAGCGGGGGTAAAAATGAGCAGTTCTTC. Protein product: CASLSGGKNEQFF.

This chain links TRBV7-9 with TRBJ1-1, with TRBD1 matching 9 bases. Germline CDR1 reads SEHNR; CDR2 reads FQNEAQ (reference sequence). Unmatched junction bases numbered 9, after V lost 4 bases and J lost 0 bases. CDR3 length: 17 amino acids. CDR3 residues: CASSSNRDRALNTEAFF. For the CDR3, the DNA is TGTGCCAGCAGCTCCAACCGGGACAGGGCTCTGAACACTGAAGCTTTCTTT.

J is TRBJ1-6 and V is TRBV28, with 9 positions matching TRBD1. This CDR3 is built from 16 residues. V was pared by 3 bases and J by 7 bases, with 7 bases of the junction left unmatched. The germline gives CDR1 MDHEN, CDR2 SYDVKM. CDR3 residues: CASSFTGTGINSPLHF. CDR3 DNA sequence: TGTGCCAGCAGTTTTACCGGGACAGGGATAAATTCACCCCTCCACTTT.

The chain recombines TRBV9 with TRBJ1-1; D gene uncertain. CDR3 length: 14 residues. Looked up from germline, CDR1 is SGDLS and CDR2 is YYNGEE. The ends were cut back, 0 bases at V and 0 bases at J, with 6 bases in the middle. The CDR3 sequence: CASSVGILNTEAFF. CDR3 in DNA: TGTGCCAGCAGCGTAGGGATATTGAACACTGAAGCTTTCTTT.

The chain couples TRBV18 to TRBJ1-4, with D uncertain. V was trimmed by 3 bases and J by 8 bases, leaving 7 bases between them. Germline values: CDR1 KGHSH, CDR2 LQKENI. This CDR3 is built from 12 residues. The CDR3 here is CASSPGGEKLFF. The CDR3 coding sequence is TGTGCCAGCTCACCGGGTGGAGAAAAACTGTTTTTT.

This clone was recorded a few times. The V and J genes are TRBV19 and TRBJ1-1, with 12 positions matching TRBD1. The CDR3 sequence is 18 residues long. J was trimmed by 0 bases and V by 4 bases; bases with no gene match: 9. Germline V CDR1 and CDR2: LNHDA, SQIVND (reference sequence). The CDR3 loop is CASSSTGTGGRVNTEAFF. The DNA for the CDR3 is TGTGCCAGTAGTAGTACCGGGACAGGGGGCAGAGTGAACACTGAAGCTTTCTTT.

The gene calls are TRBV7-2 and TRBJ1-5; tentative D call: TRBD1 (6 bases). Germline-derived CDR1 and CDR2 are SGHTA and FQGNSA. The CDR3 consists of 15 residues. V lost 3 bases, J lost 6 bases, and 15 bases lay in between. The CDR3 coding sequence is TGTGCCAGCAGCTTCGTCAGGGGAGGAGGTCAGCCCCAGCATTTT. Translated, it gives CASSFVRGGGQPQHF.

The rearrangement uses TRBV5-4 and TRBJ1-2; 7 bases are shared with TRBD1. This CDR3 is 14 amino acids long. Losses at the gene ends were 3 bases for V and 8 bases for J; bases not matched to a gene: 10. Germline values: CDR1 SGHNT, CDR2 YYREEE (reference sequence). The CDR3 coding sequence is TGTGCCAGCAGCTCACCGACAGGGCCGCTAGGCTACACCTTC. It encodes CASSSPTGPLGYTF.

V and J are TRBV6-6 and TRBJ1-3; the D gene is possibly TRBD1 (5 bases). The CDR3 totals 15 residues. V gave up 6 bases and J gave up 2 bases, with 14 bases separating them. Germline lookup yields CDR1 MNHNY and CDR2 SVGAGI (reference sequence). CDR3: CASSLGGLAGNTIYF. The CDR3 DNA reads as TGTGCCAGCAGCCTGGGGGGGTTGGCTGGAAACACCATATATTTT.

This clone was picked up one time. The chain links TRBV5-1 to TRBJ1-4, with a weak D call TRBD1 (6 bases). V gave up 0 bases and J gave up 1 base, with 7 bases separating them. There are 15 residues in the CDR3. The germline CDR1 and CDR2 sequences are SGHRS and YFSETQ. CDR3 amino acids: CASSLGGQTNEKLFF. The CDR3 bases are TGCGCCAGCAGCTTGGGGGGACAAACTAATGAAAAACTGTTTTTT.

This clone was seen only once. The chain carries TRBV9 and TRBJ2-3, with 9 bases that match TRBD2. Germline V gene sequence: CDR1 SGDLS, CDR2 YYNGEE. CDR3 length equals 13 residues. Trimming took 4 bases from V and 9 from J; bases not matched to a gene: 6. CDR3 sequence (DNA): TGTGCCAGCAGCCCCCCGGGACTAGCAACGCAGTATTTT. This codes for CASSPPGLATQYF. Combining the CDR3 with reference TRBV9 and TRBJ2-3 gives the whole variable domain DSGVTQTPKHLITATGQRVTLRCSPRSGDLSVYWYQQSLDQGLQFLIQYYNGEERAKGNILERFSAQQFPDLHSELNLSSLELGDSALYFCASSPPGLATQYFGPGTRLTVL.

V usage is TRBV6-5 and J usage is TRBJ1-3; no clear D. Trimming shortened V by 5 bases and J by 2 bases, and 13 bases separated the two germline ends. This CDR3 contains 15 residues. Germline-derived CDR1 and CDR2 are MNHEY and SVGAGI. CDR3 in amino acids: CASSQRGGAGNTIYF. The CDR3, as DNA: TGTGCCAGCAGTCAACGGGGAGGTGCTGGAAACACCATATATTTT.

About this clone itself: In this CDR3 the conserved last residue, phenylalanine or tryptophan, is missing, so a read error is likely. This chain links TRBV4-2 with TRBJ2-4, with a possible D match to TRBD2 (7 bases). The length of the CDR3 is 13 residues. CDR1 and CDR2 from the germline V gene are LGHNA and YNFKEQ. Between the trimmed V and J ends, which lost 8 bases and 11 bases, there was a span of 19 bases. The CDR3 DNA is TGTGCCAGCGGAGAGGGGGGGAGGACCGTTCAGTACCTC. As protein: CASGEGGRTVQYL.

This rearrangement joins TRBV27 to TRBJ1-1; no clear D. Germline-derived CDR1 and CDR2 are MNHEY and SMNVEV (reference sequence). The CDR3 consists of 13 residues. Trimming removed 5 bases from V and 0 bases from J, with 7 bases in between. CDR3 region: CASSQTMNTEAFF. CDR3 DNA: TGTGCCAGCAGTCAGACCATGAACACTGAAGCTTTCTTT.